This T cell receptor beta chain derives from a study of molecular identifiers for immune sequencing clone quantification. This clonotype was recorded many times. V was clipped by 2 bases and J by 1 base, with 17 bases between them. CDR1 is SEHNR and CDR2 is FQNEAQ in the germline V gene (reference sequence). This CDR3 comprises 17 residues. TCRdb analysed the PCR reads with MiXCR anew, one entry per CDR3 protein. The sample lists 490,000 or so distinct CDR3 sequences, around 25% occurring once. Material for sequencing was naive CD8+ T cells from blood, with Jurkat cell RNA spiked in. Described subset: FACS-sorted CD8+CD4-CCR7+CD45RA+ naive T cells. This chain connects TRBV7-9 to TRBJ1-1; no reliable D call. The sequence came from a human donor in good health. Some libraries in this study had Jurkat cell RNA spiked in. Written as DNA, the CDR3 is TGTGCCAGCAGCTTACCGCTAGATAAAATTTCGAACACTGAAGCTTTCTTT. The encoded protein is CASSLPLDKISNTEAFF.